These 3 T cell receptor beta chains share one sample of origin, sequenced in a study of T cell changes during pregnancy in multiple sclerosis. Repertoires were generated with immunoSEQ multiplex PCR, while TCRdb's copy carries only in-frame clones and drops some. The sample records some 87,000 clones, about 95% being singletons. Source: peripheral blood, taken in the second trimester of pregnancy. These receptors were obtained from a female donor with multiple sclerosis, enrolled in a pregnancy study.

The V call is TRBV7-9, the J call TRBJ2-1; TRBD2 agrees at 16 bases. The J segment lost 7 bases and the V segment lost 3 bases, leaving 9 bases of the junction unmatched. The CDR3 has 18 amino acids. Germline values: CDR1 SEHNR, CDR2 FQNEAQ (reference sequence). The CDR3 DNA follows: TGTGCCAGCAGCTTGGGACTAGCGGGAGGGCCAAAGATGAATGAGCAGTTCTTC. This gives the protein CASSLGLAGGPKMNEQFF.

The chain couples TRBV27 to TRBJ2-3, with 7 bases aligning to TRBD2. After removal of 2 bases from V and 3 bases from J, the junction contained 14 bases not matched to a gene. Germline V gene data show CDR1 as MNHEY and CDR2 as SMNVEV (reference sequence). The CDR3 totals 18 residues. CDR3 region: CASSLLPVAGVGTDTQYF. The CDR3 DNA sequence: TGTGCCAGCAGTTTACTCCCTGTGGCGGGAGTGGGTACAGATACGCAGTATTTT.

This clone was picked up one time. The genes are TRBV7-8 and TRBJ2-7; 8 bases are a match to TRBD2. V lost 2 bases, J lost 2 bases, and 8 bases stayed unmatched. This CDR3 has 16 amino acids. CDR1 SGHVS and CDR2 FQNEAQ come from the germline V gene. CDR3 sequence: CASSLIGASGPYEQYF. CDR3 sequence (DNA): TGTGCCAGCAGCTTAATTGGGGCTAGCGGGCCCTACGAGCAGTACTTC.